This T cell receptor beta chain was recovered during a study of CD8+CD57+ T cells in acquired aplastic anemia (dated by TCRdb to 2017 to 2018). Concerning the study at large: On average, sorted CD4+ and CD8+ cells yielded around 3.5 ug of extracted DNA, with a range of roughly 0.19 to 27.4 ug. A CD8+CD57+ expansion meant a frequency higher than the mean frequency seen in healthy subjects. Study-level results and caveats: Around 27 CD8+ CDR3 sequences were found to be shared between patients and controls, but these sequences appeared to be highly expressed in patients and within the immunodominant clones of the patients. Patients and healthy controls showed no significant difference in CD8+ Simpson's diversity (P=0.060).

Deletion took 4 bases off V and 0 bases off J, with a span of 10 bases between the germline ends. Via the germline V gene, CDR1 is SGHTA and CDR2 FQGTGA. The CDR3 starts with the cysteine, ends with the phenylalanine, and has 16 residues. The entry retains the CDR3 DNA only, 48 bases that are in frame from base 1. Concerning this clonotype: Its antigen is unknown. Within one base of it there is no much larger clone, and no base qualities were kept.

The patients picked for sequencing were ones in whom flow cytometry had shown an expansion of CD8+CD57+ cells. Every patient had severe acquired aplastic anemia, diagnosed using the International Study of Aplastic Anemia and Agranulocytosis and Camitta criteria. At the time blood was sampled, none of the patients had received any therapy. The study deep-sequenced TCR repertoires of sorted CD4+ and CD8+ blood T cells from severe aplastic anemia patients and healthy subjects. In the USA, patient enrollment took place under clinicaltrials.gov protocols 00001620, 01623167, 00001397, 00071045, 00081523 and 00961064. Ficoll-Paque density gradient centrifugation was used to isolate peripheral blood mononuclear cells. CD4+ and CD8+ T cells were sorted by FACS or magnetic beads before DNA extraction. TCR beta VDJ combination and CDR3 sequence profiling used genomic DNA as the template. An Illumina HiSeq 2000 was the platform used for TCR repertoire sequencing. The source study handled its data this way. Repertoires were assessed using TRBV/TRBJ rearrangement plots, CDR3 size and DJ length profiles, and Simpson's diversity index. The most abundant DNA sequence in the deep sequencing data was defined as the immunodominant clone. CDR3 amino acid sequences were screened for sharing across subjects and were compared with published repertoires and the VDJdb database. TCRdb passed the public sequencing reads through fastp at Q25 and MiXCR, retaining productive beta sequences. Entries that share a CDR3 protein sequence are merged under the most common genes and DNA. The V and J calls follow TCRdb's processing rather than the paper's. The sample contains about half a million distinct CDR3 sequences, around a third of them found a single time. The ten largest clonotypes hold nearly 0.85% of the sample.

This receptor chain uses TRBV7-3 and TRBJ2-6; no confident D gene assignment can be made. Sequenced input: sorted CD4+, CD8+, or CD8+CD57+ T cells (not recorded which) from PBMCs. This clonotype originated in a human donor with aplastic anemia. The DNA is as follows: TGTGCCAGCAGCTCGATGACGGGCTCTGGGGCCAACGTCCTGACTTTC. Translated, this is CASSSMTGSGANVLTF.